The entry below describes one TCR beta chain. TCR beta VDJ and CDR3 profiling used genomic DNA as template. TCRdb ran MiXCR on the reads and lists one entry per CDR3 protein. The data hold around 190,000 distinct CDR3 sequences, with about 53% observed a single time. The data originate from a study of CD8+CD57+ T cells in acquired aplastic anemia. Sequences were obtained from sorted CD4+, CD8+, or CD8+CD57+ T cells (not recorded which) from PBMCs. The receptor's source is a human donor in good health, serving as a control.

CDR3 DNA: TGTGCCAGCTCACCAGAATACCTTAGCACAGATACGCAGTATTTT. Its protein product is CASSPEYLSTDTQYF. The chain recombines TRBV18 with TRBJ2-3, with unresolved D. Per germline, CDR1 KGHSH and CDR2 LQKENI. Trimming removed 2 bases at V and 0 bases at J, with 9 bases between. The CDR3 consists of 15 residues.